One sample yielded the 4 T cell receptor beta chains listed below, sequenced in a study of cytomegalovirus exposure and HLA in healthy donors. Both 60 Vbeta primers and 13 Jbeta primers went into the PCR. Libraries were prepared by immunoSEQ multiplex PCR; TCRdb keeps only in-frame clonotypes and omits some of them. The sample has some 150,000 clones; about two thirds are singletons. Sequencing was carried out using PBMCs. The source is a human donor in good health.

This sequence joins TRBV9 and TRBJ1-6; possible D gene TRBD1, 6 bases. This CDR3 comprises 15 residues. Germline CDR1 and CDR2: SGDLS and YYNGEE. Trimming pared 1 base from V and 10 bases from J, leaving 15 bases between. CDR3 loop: CASSVNEQGRSPLHF. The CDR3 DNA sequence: TGTGCCAGCAGCGTAAACGAACAGGGAAGGTCACCCCTCCACTTT.

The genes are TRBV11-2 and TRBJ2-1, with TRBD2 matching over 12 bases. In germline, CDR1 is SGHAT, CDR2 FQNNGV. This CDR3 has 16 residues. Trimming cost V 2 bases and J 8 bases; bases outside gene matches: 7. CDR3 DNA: TGTGCCAGCAGCTTAATTCGACTAGCGGGGGCCGATGAGCAGTTCTTC. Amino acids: CASSLIRLAGADEQFF.

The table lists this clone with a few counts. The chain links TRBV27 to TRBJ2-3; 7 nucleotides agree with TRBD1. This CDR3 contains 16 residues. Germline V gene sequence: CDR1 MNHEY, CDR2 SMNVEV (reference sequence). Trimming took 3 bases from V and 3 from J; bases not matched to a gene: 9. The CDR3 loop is CASSLMRGRGTDTQYF. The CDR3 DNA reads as TGTGCCAGCAGTTTGATGAGGGGGCGTGGGACAGATACGCAGTATTTT.

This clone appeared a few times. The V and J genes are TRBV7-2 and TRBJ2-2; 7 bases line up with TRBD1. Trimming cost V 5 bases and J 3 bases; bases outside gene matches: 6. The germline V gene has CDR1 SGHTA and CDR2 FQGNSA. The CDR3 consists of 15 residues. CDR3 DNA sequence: TGTGCCAGCAGCCTAGGGGGCATGGACACCGGGGAGCTGTTTTTT. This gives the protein CASSLGGMDTGELFF.